These 16 T cell receptor beta chains came from one sample sequenced in a study of Ad26.COV2.S vaccination and SARS-CoV-2 variants. Treatment denoted: some 20 received Ad26.COV2.S at low or high dose, single or two shots; about 5 received placebo; per-sample allocation not given. The samples date from day 63 after the first vaccine or placebo injection. Libraries were prepared by immunoSEQ multiplex PCR; TCRdb keeps only in-frame clonotypes and omits some of them. The profile shows about 380,000 clones, around 82% of them singletons. This material consisted of peripheral blood, taken in a trial of Ad26.COV2.S vaccine versus placebo. All receptors come from a person aged 18-65 years who received the Ad26.COV2.S COVID-19 vaccine or a placebo.

The chain is built from TRBV7-2 and TRBJ2-2; 9 bases match TRBD2. The CDR3 is 18 residues long. V shed 7 bases, J shed 1 base, and the junction held 13 bases outside the gene matches. Germline V gene data show CDR1 as SGHTA and CDR2 as FQGNSA. The CDR3 region is CASNGGLLAGWNTGELFF. In DNA form, the CDR3 reads TGTGCCAGCAATGGGGGACTGCTAGCGGGATGGAACACCGGGGAGCTGTTTTTT.

This clone showed up just a few times. The V gene is TRBV19, the J gene TRBJ1-5; 9 bases are a match to TRBD1. The CDR3 is 14 residues long. Trimming removed 3 bases from V and 7 bases from J; junction bases left unmatched: 4. Germline V gene lookup returns CDR1 LNHDA and CDR2 SQIVND (reference sequence). CDR3 DNA: TGTGCCAGTAGTATCACAGGGGGCGGGCAGCCCCAGCATTTT. Its translation is CASSITGGGQPQHF.

The chain has TRBV2 and TRBJ1-4; D uncertain. The CDR3 consists of 14 residues. Trimming shortened V by 3 bases and J by 6 bases, and 11 bases separated the two germline ends. Germline loops: CDR1 SNHLY, CDR2 FYNNEI. CDR3 in amino acids: CASSEGVGDEKLFF. The DNA of the CDR3 is TGTGCCAGCAGTGAGGGAGTGGGTGATGAAAAACTGTTTTTT.

This clone was seen once. J is TRBJ1-1 and V is TRBV20-1; no firm D call. The CDR3 runs to 11 residues. Germline V lookup: CDR1 DFQATT, CDR2 SNEGSKA (reference sequence). V dropped 7 bases and J dropped 11 bases, with 17 bases sitting between them. Written as DNA, the CDR3 is TGCAGTGTTCTTGGGTTGGGTGGTGCTTTCTTT. Amino acids: CSVLGLGGAFF.

The chain recombines TRBV19 with TRBJ2-1; D is ambiguous. V gave up 8 bases and J gave up 0 bases, with 14 bases separating them. The CDR3 loop spans 15 amino acids. Germline values: CDR1 LNHDA, CDR2 SQIVND (reference sequence). CDR3 sequence (DNA): TGTGCCAGTGACTTGGGCCTGAACTCCTACAATGAGCAGTTCTTC. This encodes CASDLGLNSYNEQFF. Variable domain in full (rest from reference TRBV19 and TRBJ2-1): DGGITQSPKYLFRKEGQNVTLSCEQNLNHDAMYWYRQDPGQGLRLIYYSQIVNDFQKGDIAEGYSVSREKKESFPLTVTSAQKNPTAFYLCASDLGLNSYNEQFFGPGTRLTVL.

This clone showed up just a few times. The chain uses TRBV4-1 and TRBJ1-1, with unresolved D. This CDR3 contains 13 residues. Trimming removed 4 bases at V and 0 bases at J, with 6 bases between. In germline, CDR1 is MGHRA, CDR2 YSYEKL. This CDR3 reads CASSLSMNTEAFF. In nucleotides, the CDR3 is TGCGCCAGCAGCCTCTCTATGAACACTGAAGCTTTCTTT.

The gene calls are TRBV30 and TRBJ1-2, with no clear D. From germline, CDR1 is GTSNPN and CDR2 SVGIG (reference sequence). This CDR3 has 12 amino acids. The V end lost 5 bases, the J end lost 4 bases, and 11 bases lay between the germline ends. The CDR3 nucleotides read TGTGCCTGGGGGGATGCAATCTATGGCTACACCTTC. It specifies CAWGDAIYGYTF.

This clone was seen a single time. The chain recombines TRBV9 with TRBJ2-1, with no clear D. This CDR3 has 13 amino acids. Germline V CDR1 and CDR2: SGDLS, YYNGEE. V was pared by 0 bases and J by 9 bases, with 10 bases between. The chain's CDR3 is CASSVAVASEQFF. Written as DNA, the CDR3 is TGTGCCAGCAGCGTAGCGGTGGCGTCTGAGCAGTTCTTC. The whole variable domain, remainder taken from reference TRBV9 and TRBJ2-1, is DSGVTQTPKHLITATGQRVTLRCSPRSGDLSVYWYQQSLDQGLQFLIQYYNGEERAKGNILERFSAQQFPDLHSELNLSSLELGDSALYFCASSVAVASEQFFGPGTRLTVL.

The chain is built from TRBV5-6 and TRBJ1-3; D is undetermined. The germline gives CDR1 SGHDT, CDR2 YYEEEE. The CDR3 covers 15 residues. With 4 bases removed from V and 0 bases from J, the gap between germline ends came to 11 bases. This CDR3 is CASSVGSFSGNTIYF. Here the CDR3 DNA reads TGTGCCAGCAGCGTGGGGTCCTTCTCTGGAAACACCATATATTTT.

The genes are TRBV19 and TRBJ2-7; 12 positions match TRBD2. The CDR3 is made up of 15 amino acids. The germline CDR1 and CDR2 sequences are LNHDA and SQIVND (reference sequence). With V trimmed by 6 bases and J by 0 bases, 3 bases remained unmatched. CDR3 protein: CASSLAGGPSYEQYF. CDR3 DNA sequence: TGTGCCAGTAGCCTAGCGGGAGGGCCCTCCTACGAGCAGTACTTC. Complete variable domain (other parts from reference TRBV19 and TRBJ2-7): DGGITQSPKYLFRKEGQNVTLSCEQNLNHDAMYWYRQDPGQGLRLIYYSQIVNDFQKGDIAEGYSVSREKKESFPLTVTSAQKNPTAFYLCASSLAGGPSYEQYFGPGTRLTVT.

The rearrangement links TRBV4-1 to TRBJ2-1, with a tentative D call TRBD1 (6 bases). Trimming removed 1 base from V and 7 bases from J, with 14 bases in between. The CDR3 runs 15 residues. Germline V gives CDR1 MGHRA, CDR2 YSYEKL. CDR3 amino acids: CASSQARTARNEQFF. As DNA, the CDR3 is TGCGCCAGCAGCCAAGCCCGGACAGCCCGGAATGAGCAGTTCTTC.

This rearrangement joins TRBV19 to TRBJ1-6, with unresolved D. Per the germline V gene, CDR1 is LNHDA and CDR2 is SQIVND (reference sequence). The CDR3 covers 15 residues. The V gene lost 6 bases and the J gene lost 10 bases, with 19 bases spanning the gap. CDR3 residues: CASRRQVVGLSPLHF. CDR3 nucleotides: TGTGCCAGTAGACGGCAGGTGGTAGGTTTGTCACCCCTCCACTTT.

The chain combines TRBV5-1 with TRBJ2-1, with D hard to call. The CDR3 is 11 amino acids. Trimming removed 7 bases from V and 5 bases from J, with 7 bases in between. In germline, CDR1 is SGHRS, CDR2 YFSETQ. This chain's CDR3 is CASGRNNEQFF. CDR3 nucleotide sequence: TGCGCCAGCGGACGTAACAATGAGCAGTTCTTC.

The genes are TRBV5-6 and TRBJ2-7, with D possibly being TRBD1 or TRBD2 (5 bases each). The germline V and J ends were trimmed by 4 bases and 7 bases, with 21 bases remaining between them. Germline-derived CDR1 and CDR2 are SGHDT and YYEEEE. This CDR3 comprises 15 residues. The CDR3 reads CASSLTGAGLEEQYF. The CDR3 DNA reads TGTGCCAGCAGCCTCACCGGGGCAGGGTTAGAAGAGCAGTACTTC.

The chain recombines TRBV5-4 with TRBJ2-2; D is ambiguous. Per the germline V gene, CDR1 is SGHNT and CDR2 is YYREEE (reference sequence). This CDR3 region has 11 residues. With 4 bases removed from V and 6 bases from J, the gap between germline ends came to 4 bases. CDR3 in DNA: TGTGCCAGCAGCACTGCCGGGGAGCTGTTTTTT. As protein: CASSTAGELFF. The entire variable domain, with the rest obtained from reference TRBV5-4 and TRBJ2-2, is as follows: ETGVTQSPTHLIKTRGQQVTLRCSSQSGHNTVSWYQQALGQGPQFIFQYYREEENGRGNFPPRFSGLQFPNYSSELNVNALELDDSALYLCASSTAGELFFGEGSRLTVL.

The chain links TRBV5-1 to TRBJ1-1; D gene unclear. Trimming pared 1 base from V and 4 bases from J, leaving 11 bases between. Germline-derived CDR1 and CDR2 are SGHRS and YFSETQ. This CDR3 region has 14 residues. CDR3 sequence (DNA): TGCGCCAGCAGCTTGCAAAGGTCGGGCACTGAAGCTTTCTTT. Translation: CASSLQRSGTEAFF.